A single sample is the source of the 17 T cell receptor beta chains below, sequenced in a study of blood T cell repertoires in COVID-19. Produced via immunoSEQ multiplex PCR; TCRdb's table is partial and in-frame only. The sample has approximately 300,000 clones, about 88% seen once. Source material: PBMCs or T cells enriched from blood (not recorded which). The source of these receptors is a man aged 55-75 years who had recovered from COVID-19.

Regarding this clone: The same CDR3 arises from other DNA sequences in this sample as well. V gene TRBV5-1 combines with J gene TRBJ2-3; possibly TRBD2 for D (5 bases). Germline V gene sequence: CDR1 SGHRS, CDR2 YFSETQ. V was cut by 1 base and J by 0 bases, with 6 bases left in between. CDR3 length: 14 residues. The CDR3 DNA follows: TGCGCCAGCAGCTTGACGGGAAGCACAGATACGCAGTATTTT. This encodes CASSLTGSTDTQYF.

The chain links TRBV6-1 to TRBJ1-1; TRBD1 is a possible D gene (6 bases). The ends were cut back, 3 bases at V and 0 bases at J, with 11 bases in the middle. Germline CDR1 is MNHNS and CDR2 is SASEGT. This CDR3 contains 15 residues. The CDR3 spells CASSDVGGLNTEAFF. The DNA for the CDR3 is TGTGCCAGCAGTGACGTAGGGGGTTTGAACACTGAAGCTTTCTTT.

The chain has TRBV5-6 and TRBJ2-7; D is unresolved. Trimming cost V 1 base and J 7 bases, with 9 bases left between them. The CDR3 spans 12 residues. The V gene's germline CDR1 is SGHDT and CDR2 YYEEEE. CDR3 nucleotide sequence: TGTGCCAGCAGCTTGTCCCGGCGGGAGCAGTACTTC. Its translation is CASSLSRREQYF.

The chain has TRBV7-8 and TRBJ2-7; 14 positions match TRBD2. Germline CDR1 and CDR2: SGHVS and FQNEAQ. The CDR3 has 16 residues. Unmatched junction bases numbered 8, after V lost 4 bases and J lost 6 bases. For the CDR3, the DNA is TGTGCCAGCAGCTCGGCACGACTAGCGGGAGGGATCGAGCAGTACTTC. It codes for CASSSARLAGGIEQYF.

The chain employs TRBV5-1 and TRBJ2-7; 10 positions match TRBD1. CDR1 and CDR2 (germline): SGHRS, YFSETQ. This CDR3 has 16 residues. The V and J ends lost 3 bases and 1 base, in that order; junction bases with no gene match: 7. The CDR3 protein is CASSWGPGQGSYEQYF. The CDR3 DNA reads TGCGCCAGCAGCTGGGGGCCGGGACAGGGGTCCTACGAGCAGTACTTC. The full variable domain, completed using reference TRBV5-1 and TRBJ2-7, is KAGVTQTPRYLIKTRGQQVTLSCSPISGHRSVSWYQQTPGQGLQFLFEYFSETQRNKGNFPGRFSGRQFSNSRSEMNVSTLELGDSALYLCASSWGPGQGSYEQYFGPGTRLTVT.

CDR3: CASSLPGMASGLETQYF. DNA of the CDR3: TGTGCCAGCAGCCTTCCGGGGATGGCTTCAGGACTGGAGACCCAGTACTTC. The rearrangement links TRBV5-5 to TRBJ2-5; D possibly corresponds to TRBD2 (5 bases). V was cut by 4 bases and J by 5 bases, with 24 bases left in between. CDR1 and CDR2 from the germline V gene are SGHKS and YYEKEE (reference sequence). This CDR3 contains 17 residues.

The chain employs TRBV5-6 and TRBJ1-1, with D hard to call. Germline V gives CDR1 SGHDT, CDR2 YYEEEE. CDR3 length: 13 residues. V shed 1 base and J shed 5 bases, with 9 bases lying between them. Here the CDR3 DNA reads TGTGCCAGCAGCTTGCGCGGGCATACTGAAGCTTTCTTT. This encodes CASSLRGHTEAFF.

The CDR3 loop reads CASSSSAKAGNQPQHF. The CDR3 coding sequence is TGTGCCAGCAGTTCAAGTGCAAAGGCGGGGAATCAGCCCCAGCATTTT. The V and J genes are TRBV6-5 and TRBJ1-5; D call uncertain. V was cut by 4 bases and J by 4 bases, with 17 bases left in between. Germline CDR1 reads MNHEY; CDR2 reads SVGAGI. CDR3 length: 16 residues.

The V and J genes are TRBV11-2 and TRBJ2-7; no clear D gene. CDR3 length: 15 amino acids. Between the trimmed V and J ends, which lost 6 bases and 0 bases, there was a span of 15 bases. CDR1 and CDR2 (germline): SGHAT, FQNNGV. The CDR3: CASRERLRFSYEQYF. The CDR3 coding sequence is TGTGCCAGCAGAGAAAGACTCCGTTTCTCCTACGAGCAGTACTTC.

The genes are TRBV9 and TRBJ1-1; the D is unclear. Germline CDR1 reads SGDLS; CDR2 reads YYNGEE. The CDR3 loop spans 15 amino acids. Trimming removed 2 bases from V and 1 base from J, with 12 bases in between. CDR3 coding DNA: TGTGCCAGCAGCGTTGTTGGCAGAACGAACACTGAAGCTTTCTTT. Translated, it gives CASSVVGRTNTEAFF.

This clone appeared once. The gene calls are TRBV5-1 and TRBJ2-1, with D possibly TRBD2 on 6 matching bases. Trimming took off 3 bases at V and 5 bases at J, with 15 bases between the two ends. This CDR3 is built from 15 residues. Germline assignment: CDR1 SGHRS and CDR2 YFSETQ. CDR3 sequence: CASSSTGTLNNEQFF. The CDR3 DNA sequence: TGCGCCAGCAGCTCAACCGGGACTCTTAACAATGAGCAGTTCTTC. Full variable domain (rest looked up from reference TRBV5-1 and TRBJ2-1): KAGVTQTPRYLIKTRGQQVTLSCSPISGHRSVSWYQQTPGQGLQFLFEYFSETQRNKGNFPGRFSGRQFSNSRSEMNVSTLELGDSALYLCASSSTGTLNNEQFFGPGTRLTVL.

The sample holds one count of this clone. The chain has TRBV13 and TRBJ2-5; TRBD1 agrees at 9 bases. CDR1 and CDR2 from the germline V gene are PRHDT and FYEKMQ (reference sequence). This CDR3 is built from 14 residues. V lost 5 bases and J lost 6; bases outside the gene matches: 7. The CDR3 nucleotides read TGTGCCAGCAGCCTTGGGACAGGGTTGAAGACCCAGTACTTC. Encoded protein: CASSLGTGLKTQYF.

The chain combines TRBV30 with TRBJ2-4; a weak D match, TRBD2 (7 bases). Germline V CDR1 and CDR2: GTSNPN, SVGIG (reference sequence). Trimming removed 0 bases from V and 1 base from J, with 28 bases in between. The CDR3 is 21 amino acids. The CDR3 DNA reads TGTGCCTGGAGTGTCCCCCTCGGGGGCGGGAGTCCTTCGCTGGCCAAAAACATTCAGTACTTC. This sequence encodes CAWSVPLGGGSPSLAKNIQYF.

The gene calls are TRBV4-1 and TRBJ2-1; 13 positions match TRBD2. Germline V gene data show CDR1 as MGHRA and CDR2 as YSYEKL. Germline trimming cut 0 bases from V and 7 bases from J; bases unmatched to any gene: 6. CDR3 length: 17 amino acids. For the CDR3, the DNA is TGCGCCAGCAGCCAAGACCGCGGGACTAGCGGGACTAATGAGCAGTTCTTC. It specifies CASSQDRGTSGTNEQFF.

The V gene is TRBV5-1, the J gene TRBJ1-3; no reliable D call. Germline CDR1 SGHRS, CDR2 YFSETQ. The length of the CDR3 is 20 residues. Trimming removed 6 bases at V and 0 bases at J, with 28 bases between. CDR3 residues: CASTPGNLEGVTFSGNTIYF. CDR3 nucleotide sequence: TGCGCCAGCACCCCGGGTAATCTTGAGGGAGTCACGTTCTCTGGAAACACCATATATTTT.

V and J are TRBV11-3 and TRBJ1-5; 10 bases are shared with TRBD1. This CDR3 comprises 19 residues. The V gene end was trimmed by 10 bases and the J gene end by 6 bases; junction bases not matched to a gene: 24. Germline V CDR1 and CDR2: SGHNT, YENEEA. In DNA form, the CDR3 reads TGTGCCACCTTCCAGCAGCGTCGGGACAGGGGAAGAAGGGGTCAGCCCCAGCATTTT. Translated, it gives CATFQQRRDRGRRGQPQHF.

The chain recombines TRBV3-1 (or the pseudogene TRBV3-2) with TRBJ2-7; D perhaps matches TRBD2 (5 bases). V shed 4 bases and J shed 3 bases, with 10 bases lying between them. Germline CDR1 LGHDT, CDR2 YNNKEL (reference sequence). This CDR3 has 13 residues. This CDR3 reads CASSPGRDYEQYF. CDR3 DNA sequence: TGTGCCAGCAGCCCTGGACGGGACTACGAGCAGTACTTC.